This T cell receptor beta chain was captured in a study of patients and donors after allogeneic stem cell transplantation. CDR1 SGDLS and CDR2 YYNGEE come from the germline V gene. V was pared by 3 bases and J by 14 bases, with 14 bases between. This CDR3 comprises 12 residues. TCRdb redid the calling of the RT-PCR reads with MiXCR, one entry per CDR3 protein. The sample contains 400,000 to 450,000 distinct CDR3 sequences, more than 15% of which appear only once. What was sequenced was blood, either unsorted or a sorted T cell fraction (not recorded which). The receptor was isolated from a human donor who was either an allogeneic HSCT recipient or a stem cell or donor lymphocyte infusion donor (not recorded which). It is not recorded whose cells these are; they may come from a transplant donor. The chain uses TRBV9 and TRBJ2-2; weak D call: TRBD1 (6 bases). The CDR3 DNA is TGTGCCAGCAGCGGAGGGGGTCACTATCTGTTTTTT. Translating gives CASSGGGHYLFF.